These T cell receptor beta chains were read from a single sample in a study of blood T cell repertoires in COVID-19. Profiled with immunoSEQ multiplex PCR; TCRdb holds only in-frame clones, not every one. The sample yields tens of thousands of clones, 80% seen once. The sequenced sample was peripheral blood. Receptors originate from a human donor in a cohort sampled during active COVID-19. Both conserved end residues are part of each CDR3. Fields, in order: V gene, D gene, J gene, clone size, CDR3 DNA, CDR3 protein. The D gene is left open where the match is weak. Not every row has a clone size; where given, it reads once, few, many or a size class.

TRBV24-1	.	TRBJ1-5	.	TGTGCCACCAGAAGACACCCCTATAGCAATCAGCCCCAGCATTTT	CATRRHPYSNQPQHF
TRBV3-1/TRBV3-2	TRBD1	TRBJ1-2	.	TGTGCCAGCAGCCGAGGACAGGGGGCAGGCGGCTATGGCTACACCTTC	CASSRGQGAGGYGYTF
TRBV29-1	.	TRBJ1-4	few	TGCAGCGCCCTGGCCCCGGACAGAGGCGAAAAACTGTTTTTT	CSALAPDRGEKLFF
TRBV7-9	TRBD1	TRBJ1-1	.	TGTGCCAGCAGCTCCCACAGGGGGGTCACTGAAGCTTTCTTT	CASSSHRGVTEAFF
TRBV11-2	TRBD1	TRBJ1-2	few	TGTGCCAGCAGCAGGGGGGACAGCCTCTATGGCTACACCTTC	CASSRGDSLYGYTF
TRBV30	.	TRBJ2-5	.	TGTGCCTGGAGTGTCCGGGGAGTGGAGACCCAGTACTTC	CAWSVRGVETQYF
TRBV6-2/TRBV6-3	.	TRBJ1-1	.	TGTGCCAGCAGTCCCCCCGGGACTGAAGCTTTCTTT	CASSPPGTEAFF
TRBV19	TRBD1	TRBJ2-1	.	TGTGCCAGTAGTCCAAAGGCGGGGACAGGGGCGTCAAATGAGCAGTTCTTC	CASSPKAGTGASNEQFF
TRBV7-8	.	TRBJ2-3	.	TGTGCCAGCAGCCCCGTATCGGTGGTCACAGATACGCAGTATTTT	CASSPVSVVTDTQYF
TRBV28	.	TRBJ1-5	.	TGTGCCAGCAGGAGACCAGGGCAGCCCCAGCATTTT	CASRRPGQPQHF
TRBV6-2/TRBV6-3	.	TRBJ2-6	.	TGTGCCAGCAGTTTATCTGGGGCCAACGTCCTGACTTTC	CASSLSGANVLTF
TRBV7-2	.	TRBJ1-5	.	TGTGCCAGCAGCTTAGGCGAAAATCAGCCCCAGCATTTT	CASSLGENQPQHF
TRBV7-9	.	TRBJ2-5	.	TGTGCCAGCAGCCGTAACCGTGCGGAGACCCAGTACTTC	CASSRNRAETQYF
TRBV6-1	.	TRBJ2-6	.	TGTGCCAGCAGTGACATAGGGGCTGGGGCCAACGTCCTGACTTTC	CASSDIGAGANVLTF
TRBV2	.	TRBJ1-5	once	TGTGCCAGCAGTGAAATGCGGGGGACGAGCAATCAGCCCCAGCATTTT	CASSEMRGTSNQPQHF
TRBV4-2	.	TRBJ2-1	few	TGTGCCAGCAGCCAAACTCAAACTGGGGCCAGGAATGAGCAGTTCTTC	CASSQTQTGARNEQFF
TRBV5-4	.	TRBJ2-1	.	TGTGCCAGCAGCTTCCCAACTACGGGGAACTACAATGAGCAGTTCTTC	CASSFPTTGNYNEQFF
TRBV19	.	TRBJ1-4	.	TGTGCCAGTAGAGGACTCGAGGAAAAACTGTTTTTT	CASRGLEEKLFF
TRBV12-3/TRBV12-4	.	TRBJ2-3	few	TGTGCCAGCAGTAAGCGTGATACGCAGTATTTT	CASSKRDTQYF
TRBV2	TRBD1	TRBJ2-2	.	TGTGCCAGCAGTGTTGCCAGGGGGCAGGCCGGGGAGCTGTTTTTT	CASSVARGQAGELFF
TRBV7-9	TRBD1	TRBJ1-1	.	TGTGCCAGCAGCTCCCCGGGGGACAGGCGCACTGAAGCTTTCTTT	CASSSPGDRRTEAFF
TRBV5-6	TRBD1	TRBJ1-2	.	TGTGCCAGCAGCGTCGGGGACAGGGCAAACTATGGCTACACCTTC	CASSVGDRANYGYTF
TRBV7-2	.	TRBJ1-3	.	TGTGCCAGCAGCTTGACAACAACTGGAAACACCATATATTTT	CASSLTTTGNTIYF
TRBV2	TRBD1	TRBJ1-1	.	TGTGCCAGCAGTTGGACAGGTGGGGGAGCTTTCTTT	CASSWTGGGAFF
TRBV30	TRBD1	TRBJ1-6	.	TGTGCCTGGAGTCCTCGGACAGGGGGCGGTAATTCACCCCTCCACTTT	CAWSPRTGGGNSPLHF
TRBV6-5	TRBD2	TRBJ2-1	few	TGTGCCAGCAGTTTAGCGGGAGCCTCGGGAAATGAGCAGTTCTTC	CASSLAGASGNEQFF
TRBV6-2/TRBV6-3	.	TRBJ2-5	.	TGTGCCAGCAGCCACGGGGGCCAAGAGACCCAGTACTTC	CASSHGGQETQYF
TRBV28	TRBD1	TRBJ1-2	.	TGTGCCAGCAGTTCGGGGACAGACTATGGCTACACCTTC	CASSSGTDYGYTF
TRBV7-2	TRBD2	TRBJ2-3	.	TGTGCCAGCAGCTTAGCTTTAGCGGGGGGGCCGGATACGCAGTATTTT	CASSLALAGGPDTQYF
TRBV5-1	.	TRBJ2-1	few	TGCGCCAGCAGCTTATTAGCCTTCAATGAGCAGTTCTTC	CASSLLAFNEQFF
TRBV9	.	TRBJ1-2	few	TGTGCCAGCAGCGTAGGGCAATGGGGGGGGCACTATGGCTACACCTTC	CASSVGQWGGHYGYTF
TRBV7-8	TRBD2	TRBJ2-1	few	TGTGCCAGCAGCCCTCTACTAGCGGGGTATAATGAGCAGTTCTTC	CASSPLLAGYNEQFF
TRBV11-2	TRBD2	TRBJ2-2	.	TGTGCCAGCAGCATGACTGGCGGGGGGGCCGGGGAGCTGTTTTTT	CASSMTGGGAGELFF
TRBV28	TRBD1	TRBJ2-7	.	TGTGCCAGCAGCAGCACCGGGACAGGGTGGGGCGAGCAGTACTTC	CASSSTGTGWGEQYF
TRBV7-2	TRBD2	TRBJ2-3	once	TGTGCCAGCAGCCCGGGGGGGAAGGTGGTAGGGTATACGCAGTATTTT	CASSPGGKVVGYTQYF
TRBV3-1/TRBV3-2	.	TRBJ1-3	few	TGTGCCAGCAGCCAAGAGCCTCGAGACTCTGGAAACACCATATATTTT	CASSQEPRDSGNTIYF
TRBV6-2/TRBV6-3	.	TRBJ2-7	.	TGTGCCAGCAGTCTCGGGTTCGCATACGAGCAGTACTTC	CASSLGFAYEQYF
TRBV7-2	TRBD1	TRBJ2-7	once	TGTGCCAGCGGGACAGGTGTCAGCGAGCAGTACTTC	CASGTGVSEQYF
TRBV6-6	TRBD1	TRBJ1-2	.	TGTGCCAGCAGGGGGGGACAGGGACGTAAAAACTATGGCTACACCTTC	CASRGGQGRKNYGYTF
TRBV5-4	.	TRBJ1-6	.	TGTGCCAGCAGCTTAGGGTTTGGTGGCAGGGGTAATTCACCCCTCCACTTT	CASSLGFGGRGNSPLHF
TRBV29-1	.	TRBJ1-1	.	TGCAGCGTCCGGGACACTACCCGCAGGAACACTGAAGCTTTCTTT	CSVRDTTRRNTEAFF
TRBV9	.	TRBJ2-1	.	TGTGCCAGCAGCGTAGCTCCTCAAGCGGAGCGTGAGCAGTTCTTC	CASSVAPQAEREQFF
TRBV28	.	TRBJ1-2	few	TGTGCCAGCAGTTTTCTACGGGGGAGTGGCACCTTC	CASSFLRGSGTF
TRBV9	.	TRBJ1-6	.	TGTGCCAGCAGCCCACAGGTTTCGGGAGGGTCACCCCTCCACTTT	CASSPQVSGGSPLHF
TRBV9	TRBD1	TRBJ1-6	.	TGTGCCAGCAGCGACGGGACAGCTTTCTATAATTCACCCCTCCACTTT	CASSDGTAFYNSPLHF
TRBV6-1	TRBD2	TRBJ2-1	once	TGTGCCAGCAGTGAAGCTAGCGGGGGGGCCAATGAGCAGTTCTTC	CASSEASGGANEQFF
TRBV28	TRBD1	TRBJ2-7	few	TGTGCCAGCAGTTTTTGGACAGGGGCTTTGACCTACGAGCAGTACTTC	CASSFWTGALTYEQYF
TRBV19	TRBD1	TRBJ2-3	.	TGTGCCAGTAGTACCCGGACAGGGTACACAGATACGCAGTATTTT	CASSTRTGYTDTQYF
TRBV6-2/TRBV6-3	.	TRBJ1-2	.	TGTGCCAGCAGTTACTGGGGAGAGGACTATGGCTACACCTTC	CASSYWGEDYGYTF
TRBV6-5	.	TRBJ1-2	.	TGTGCCAGCAGTTACGGTGGCGGGACTAACTATGGCTACACCTTC	CASSYGGGTNYGYTF
TRBV5-1	TRBD1	TRBJ1-2	.	TGCGCCAGTAGGACAGGGAATAGAGGCTACACCTTC	CASRTGNRGYTF
TRBV19	TRBD1	TRBJ2-2	.	TGTGCCACCCGGACAGGGGGTCTTGGCGGGGAGCTGTTTTTT	CATRTGGLGGELFF
TRBV11-2	TRBD2	TRBJ2-1	.	TGTGCCAGCAGGGTGAAGAGCGGGGGGGATTCCTCCTCCTACAATGAGCAGTTCTTC	CASRVKSGGDSSSYNEQFF